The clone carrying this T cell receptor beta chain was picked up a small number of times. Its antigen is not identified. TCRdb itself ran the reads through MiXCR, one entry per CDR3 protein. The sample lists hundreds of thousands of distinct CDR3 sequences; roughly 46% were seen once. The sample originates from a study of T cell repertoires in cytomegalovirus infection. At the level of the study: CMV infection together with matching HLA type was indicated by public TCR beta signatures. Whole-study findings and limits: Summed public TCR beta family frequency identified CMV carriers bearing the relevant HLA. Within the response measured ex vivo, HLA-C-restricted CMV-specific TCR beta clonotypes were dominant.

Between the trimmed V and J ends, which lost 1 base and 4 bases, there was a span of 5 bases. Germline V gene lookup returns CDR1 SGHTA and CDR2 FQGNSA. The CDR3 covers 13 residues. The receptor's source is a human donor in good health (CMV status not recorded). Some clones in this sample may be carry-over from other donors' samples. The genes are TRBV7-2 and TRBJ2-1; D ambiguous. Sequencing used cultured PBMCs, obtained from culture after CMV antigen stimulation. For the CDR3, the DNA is TGTGCCAGCAGCTTAGTCAGATACAATGAGCAGTTCTTC. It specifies CASSLVRYNEQFF.